Listed below are T cell receptor beta chains from one sample, sequenced in a study of T cell responses to AZD1222 COVID-19 vaccine. The assay was immunoSEQ multiplex PCR, and TCRdb's table has in-frame clones only and misses some. The sample holds around 160,000 clones, 75% to 95% seen once. The sequenced sample was peripheral blood, obtained on day 0 of MenACWY control vaccination. These receptors originate from an adult in good health. Each CDR3 is given with its conserved first and last residue. D genes are given only for firm matches. Clone size is not always given. Where it is, it says once, few, many or a class for expanded clones.

d_call	clone_size	v_call	j_call	cdr3_aa	cdr3_nt
-	-	TRBV5-1	TRBJ2-7	CASSLAGHTDGTYEQYF	TGCGCCAGCAGCTTGGCCGGACATACCGACGGCACCTACGAGCAGTACTTC
TRBD1	-	TRBV10-1	TRBJ2-3	CASSDGTGNGDTQYF	TGCGCCAGCAGTGATGGGACAGGTAACGGAGATACGCAGTATTTT
-	-	TRBV5-8	TRBJ1-3	CASSSQGGNTIYF	TGTGCCAGCAGCTCGCAGGGGGGAAACACCATATATTTT
-	-	TRBV3-1/TRBV3-2	TRBJ2-7	CASSQLRTVSYEQYF	TGTGCCAGCAGCCAGTTAAGGACGGTATCCTACGAGCAGTACTTC
TRBD2	-	TRBV20-1	TRBJ2-7	CSGAGDYEQYF	TGCAGTGGAGCGGGAGACTACGAGCAGTACTTC
TRBD2	-	TRBV19	TRBJ2-7	CARGGAGDSPPGEQYF	TGTGCCCGGGGGGGGGCGGGAGATTCCCCCCCGGGCGAGCAGTACTTC
-	-	TRBV7-2	TRBJ1-2	CASMDSYGYTF	TGTGCCAGCATGGACAGCTATGGCTACACCTTC
-	-	TRBV29-1	TRBJ2-7	CSVETRGDEQYF	TGCAGCGTTGAGACCAGGGGAGACGAGCAGTACTTC
-	-	TRBV27	TRBJ1-1	CASSLGVRGETEAFF	TGTGCCAGCAGTTTGGGTGTTCGAGGGGAGACTGAAGCTTTCTTT
-	-	TRBV5-1	TRBJ1-1	CASSLETARRTEAFF	TGCGCCAGCAGCCTCGAGACAGCCCGCCGGACTGAAGCTTTCTTT
-	-	TRBV20-1	TRBJ2-5	CSASRVWPLQETQYF	TGCAGTGCTAGTCGAGTATGGCCCCTCCAAGAGACCCAGTACTTC
TRBD1	few	TRBV6-5	TRBJ2-7	CASNTGDYEQYF	TGTGCCAGCAACACAGGGGACTACGAGCAGTACTTC
-	-	TRBV12-3/TRBV12-4	TRBJ2-7	CATQVSGAYEQYF	TGTGCCACCCAAGTATCGGGGGCCTACGAGCAGTACTTC
-	-	TRBV18	TRBJ2-7	CASSPQVRSHEQYF	TGTGCCAGCTCACCACAGGTTCGGAGCCACGAGCAGTACTTC
TRBD1	-	TRBV5-6	TRBJ1-1	CASSLTPSGGAAEAFF	TGTGCCAGCAGCTTGACTCCTTCAGGGGGCGCAGCTGAAGCTTTCTTT
TRBD2	-	TRBV27	TRBJ2-1	CASSLGGGGSRYYNEQFF	TGTGCCAGCAGTTTGGGGGGTGGCGGGAGTAGGTACTACAATGAGCAGTTCTTC
TRBD1	-	TRBV4-2	TRBJ2-1	CASSQAGTGFSYNEQFF	TGTGCCAGCAGCCAAGCAGGGACAGGGTTCTCCTACAATGAGCAGTTCTTC
-	once	TRBV5-4	TRBJ1-2	CASSSGWGRANYGYTF	TGTGCCAGCAGCTCGGGTTGGGGTCGAGCTAACTATGGCTACACCTTC
-	-	TRBV19	TRBJ1-3	CASGTGNPSGNTIYF	TGTGCCAGTGGCACAGGGAATCCCTCTGGAAACACCATATATTTT
TRBD1	-	TRBV6-5	TRBJ1-1	CASRSGTGNTEAFF	TGTGCCAGCAGATCCGGGACAGGGAACACTGAAGCTTTCTTT
-	-	TRBV30	TRBJ2-5	CAWSRVQETQYF	TGTGCCTGGAGCCGGGTCCAAGAGACCCAGTACTTC
-	-	TRBV3-1/TRBV3-2	TRBJ1-5	CASSQVSNNQPQHF	TGTGCCAGCAGCCAAGTCTCCAACAATCAGCCCCAGCATTTT